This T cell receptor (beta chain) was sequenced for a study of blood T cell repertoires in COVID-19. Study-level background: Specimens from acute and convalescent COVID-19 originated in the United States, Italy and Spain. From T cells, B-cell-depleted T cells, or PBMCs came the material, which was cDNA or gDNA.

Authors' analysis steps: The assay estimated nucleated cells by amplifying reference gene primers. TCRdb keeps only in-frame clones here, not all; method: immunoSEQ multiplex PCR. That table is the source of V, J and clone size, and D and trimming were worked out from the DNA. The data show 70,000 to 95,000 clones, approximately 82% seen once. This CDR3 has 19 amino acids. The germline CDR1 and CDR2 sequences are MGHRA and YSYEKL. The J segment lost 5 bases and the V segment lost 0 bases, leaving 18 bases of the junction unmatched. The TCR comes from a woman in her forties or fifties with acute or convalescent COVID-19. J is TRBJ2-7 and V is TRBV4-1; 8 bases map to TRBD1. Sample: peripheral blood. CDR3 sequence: CASSQDLFLLRQGANEQYF. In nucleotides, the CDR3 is TGCGCCAGCAGCCAAGATCTTTTTTTGTTGAGGCAGGGGGCGAACGAGCAGTACTTC.